Below are 21 T cell receptor beta chains sequenced from a single sample in a study of cytomegalovirus exposure and HLA in healthy donors. PCR was performed using 60 Vbeta and 13 Jbeta primers. Profiled with immunoSEQ multiplex PCR; TCRdb holds only in-frame clones, not every one. The sample contains under 200,000 clones, roughly 80% of which appear only once. The sequenced material came from PBMCs. The origin of the receptors is a woman aged 18 to 35 in good health and CMV-seronegative.

J is TRBJ2-5 and V is TRBV7-9; possibly TRBD2 for D (5 bases). From germline, CDR1 is SEHNR and CDR2 FQNEAQ (reference sequence). V shed 2 bases and J shed 1 base, with 11 bases lying between them. The CDR3 totals 15 residues. DNA for the CDR3: TGTGCCAGCAGCTTAAGGCGGGCCCCCCAAGAGACCCAGTACTTC. Protein: CASSLRRAPQETQYF.

The V and J genes are TRBV28 and TRBJ1-4, with a possible D match to TRBD1 (5 bases). The V gene's germline CDR1 is MDHEN and CDR2 SYDVKM. V lost 6 bases and J lost 3, with 8 bases in between. CDR3 length equals 13 residues. The DNA of the CDR3 is TGTGCCAGCAGGCGGGGGGCTAATGAAAAACTGTTTTTT. This translates into CASRRGANEKLFF. The whole variable domain, remainder taken from reference TRBV28 and TRBJ1-4, is DVKVTQSSRYLVKRTGEKVFLECVQDMDHENMFWYRQDPGLGLRLIYFSYDVKMKEKGDIPEGYSVSREKKERFSLILESASTNQTSMYLCASRRGANEKLFFGSGTQLSVL.

The chain recombines TRBV30 with TRBJ2-5; 9 positions match TRBD2. With V trimmed by 4 bases and J by 4 bases, 16 bases remained unmatched. CDR3 size: 17 residues. CDR1 is GTSNPN and CDR2 is SVGIG in the germline V gene (reference sequence). CDR3: CAWTLWMREGASETQYF. As DNA, the CDR3 is TGTGCCTGGACCCTCTGGATGCGGGAGGGGGCGTCAGAGACCCAGTACTTC.

The chain links TRBV11-3 to TRBJ2-3; 13 nucleotides match TRBD2. The V and J ends lost 3 bases and 2 bases, in that order; junction bases with no gene match: 2. Germline V gene sequence: CDR1 SGHNT, CDR2 YENEEA. This CDR3 has 16 amino acids. This CDR3 reads CASSFGLAGATDTQYF. The DNA of the CDR3 is TGTGCCAGCAGCTTCGGACTAGCGGGAGCCACAGATACGCAGTATTTT.

V gene TRBV19 combines with J gene TRBJ2-7, with TRBD2 identical over 11 bases. The length of the CDR3 is 16 residues. V was clipped by 4 bases and J by 0 bases; unmatched bases: 5. Germline V gene sequence: CDR1 LNHDA, CDR2 SQIVND (reference sequence). The DNA of the CDR3 is TGTGCCAGTAGTAGACAGGGGACTAGCGGCTCCTACGAGCAGTACTTC. Encoded protein: CASSRQGTSGSYEQYF.

The genes are TRBV2 and TRBJ2-7; possible D gene TRBD1, 6 bases. From germline, CDR1 is SNHLY and CDR2 FYNNEI. This CDR3 spans 12 amino acids. Trimming removed 6 bases at V and 3 bases at J, with 9 bases between. The DNA for the CDR3 is TGTGCCAGCAGGGAACAGGGCTACGAGCAGTACTTC. It translates to CASREQGYEQYF.

The rearrangement links TRBV25-1 to TRBJ2-1; D not resolved. V dropped 6 bases and J dropped 7 bases, with 4 bases sitting between them. CDR3 length equals 10 residues. CDR1 and CDR2 from the germline V gene are MGHDK and SYGVNS. This chain's CDR3 is CASRYNEQFF. In DNA, the CDR3 is TGTGCCAGCAGATATAATGAGCAGTTCTTC.

A few counts support this clone. CDR3 residues: CASSSEGTGNNEQFF. The CDR3 coding sequence is TGTGCCAGCAGTTCCGAAGGGACAGGGAACAATGAGCAGTTCTTC. The chain recombines TRBV2 with TRBJ2-1; TRBD1 matches at 9 bases. This CDR3 has 15 amino acids. CDR1 and CDR2 (germline): SNHLY, FYNNEI. The ends lost 5 bases at V and 5 bases at J; junction bases unmatched: 7.

The CDR3 nucleotides read TGCGCCAGCAGTGATTATGCGGGAGGGGCGAGGGAGACCCAGTACTTC. Translation gives CASSDYAGGARETQYF. The chain uses TRBV10-2 and TRBJ2-5; the match to TRBD2 covers 9 bases. In germline, CDR1 is WSHSY, CDR2 SAAADI. Trimming removed 3 bases from V and 5 bases from J; junction bases left unmatched: 10. This CDR3 is 16 amino acids long.

This clone has just a few counts. This sequence joins TRBV6-5 and TRBJ1-5; a possible D gene is TRBD1 (5 bases). In germline, CDR1 is MNHEY, CDR2 SVGAGI. Trimming cost V 0 bases and J 4 bases, with 7 bases left between them. The length of the CDR3 is 14 residues. Written as DNA, the CDR3 is TGTGCCAGCAGTTACTCTCGGGGGAATCAGCCCCAGCATTTT. Translation: CASSYSRGNQPQHF.

This clone was counted a single time. V and J are TRBV6-5 and TRBJ1-2; tentatively, D is TRBD1 (6 bases). Germline values: CDR1 MNHEY, CDR2 SVGAGI. Trimming cost V 4 bases and J 1 base, with 7 bases left between them. The CDR3 length is 13 residues. DNA of the CDR3: TGTGCCAGCAGTTTGGACAGTAACTATGGCTACACCTTC. It encodes CASSLDSNYGYTF.

This clone showed up just a few times. This chain uses TRBV6-1 with TRBJ1-1; D gene unclear. Trimming removed 6 bases from V and 1 base from J, with 12 bases in between. This CDR3 comprises 14 residues. Germline V lookup: CDR1 MNHNS, CDR2 SASEGT. The CDR3 nucleotides are TGTGCCAGCAGATGGGAGCGGTCGAACACTGAAGCTTTCTTT. The encoded protein is CASRWERSNTEAFF.

CDR3 loop: CASSYTEGEQFF. The DNA of the CDR3 is TGTGCCAGCAGTTACACTGAGGGTGAGCAGTTCTTC. The rearrangement uses TRBV6-6 and TRBJ2-1; a possible D gene is TRBD2 (5 bases). The CDR3 runs 12 residues. Germline CDR1 is MNHNY and CDR2 is SVGAGI (reference sequence). Trimming shortened V by 2 bases and J by 9 bases, and 8 bases separated the two germline ends.

The V and J genes are TRBV29-1 and TRBJ2-3; no reliable D call. CDR3 length equals 12 residues. The V gene's germline CDR1 is SQVTM and CDR2 ANQGSEA. With 4 bases removed from V and 0 bases from J, the gap between germline ends came to 5 bases. The CDR3 nucleotides read TGCAGCGTTGTAGTCAGCACAGATACGCAGTATTTT. Translating gives CSVVVSTDTQYF.

The V call is TRBV7-2, the J call TRBJ1-1, with 8 nucleotides matching TRBD1. Germline values: CDR1 SGHTA, CDR2 FQGNSA. This CDR3 is 14 amino acids long. The J segment lost 7 bases and the V segment lost 1 base, leaving 5 bases of the junction unmatched. In DNA, the CDR3 is TGTGCCAGCAGCTTAGAGTTGGGGACAGGTGAAGCTTTCTTT. Translated, it gives CASSLELGTGEAFF.

Concerning this clone: The same CDR3 can be traced to other DNA sequences in this sample. The chain employs TRBV6-5 and TRBJ2-1, with D hard to call. V dropped 4 bases and J dropped 4 bases, with 14 bases sitting between them. CDR1 is MNHEY and CDR2 is SVGAGI in the germline V gene. The CDR3 runs 15 residues. For the CDR3, the DNA is TGTGCCAGCAGTTTGTCACTGGCGGATTACAATGAGCAGTTCTTC. Translating gives CASSLSLADYNEQFF.

The chain couples TRBV29-1 to TRBJ1-5; D not resolved. CDR3 length equals 15 residues. The germline V gene has CDR1 SQVTM and CDR2 ANQGSEA. With 6 bases removed from V and 0 bases from J, the gap between germline ends came to 15 bases. Here the CDR3 reads CSVSPRRGSNQPQHF. CDR3 DNA sequence: TGCAGCGTGTCGCCCCGCCGCGGTAGCAATCAGCCCCAGCATTTT.

The chain links TRBV7-8 to TRBJ2-2, with TRBD2 matching 12 bases. The CDR3 has 15 amino acids. Per the germline V gene, CDR1 is SGHVS and CDR2 is FQNEAQ. Trimming took 6 bases from V and 5 from J; bases not matched to a gene: 4. The CDR3 region is CASRSGTSGTGELFF. The CDR3 DNA reads TGTGCCAGCAGATCTGGGACTAGCGGGACCGGGGAGCTGTTTTTT.

The chain carries TRBV5-1 and TRBJ2-3, with 9 bases that match TRBD2. With V trimmed by 1 base and J by 0 bases, 3 bases remained unmatched. Germline loops: CDR1 SGHRS, CDR2 YFSETQ. This CDR3 is built from 16 residues. This CDR3 reads CASSLPSGVSTDTQYF. Here the CDR3 DNA reads TGCGCCAGCAGCTTGCCTAGCGGGGTCAGCACAGATACGCAGTATTTT. Based on the CDR3 plus reference TRBV5-1 and TRBJ2-3, the full variable domain is KAGVTQTPRYLIKTRGQQVTLSCSPISGHRSVSWYQQTPGQGLQFLFEYFSETQRNKGNFPGRFSGRQFSNSRSEMNVSTLELGDSALYLCASSLPSGVSTDTQYFGPGTRLTVL.

The chain combines TRBV5-5 with TRBJ2-1, with TRBD2 identical over 12 bases. Germline V CDR1 and CDR2: SGHKS, YYEKEE (reference sequence). V trimming: 4 bases; J trimming: 0 bases; junction bases outside the gene matches: 5. This CDR3 has 17 amino acids. This CDR3 reads CASSPGLAGSSYNEQFF. CDR3 coding DNA: TGTGCCAGCAGCCCTGGACTAGCGGGGAGCTCCTACAATGAGCAGTTCTTC.

The chain has TRBV7-9 and TRBJ2-1; D may be TRBD2 (6 bases). Germline CDR1 and CDR2: SEHNR and FQNEAQ (reference sequence). V was trimmed by 6 bases and J by 5 bases, leaving 20 bases between them. This CDR3 contains 16 residues. The CDR3 sequence: CASSPFGSGVHNEQFF. DNA of the CDR3: TGTGCCAGCAGTCCCTTCGGATCGGGAGTTCACAATGAGCAGTTCTTC.